These T cell receptor beta chains were read from a single sample in a study of identical twins. One entry per CDR3 protein results from TCRdb running MiXCR on the 5' RACE reads. Of 650,000 to 800,000 distinct CDR3 sequences in the sample, roughly 8% are singletons; the top ten hold 0.98%. The same sample was also used in a study of yellow fever vaccine responses in identical twins.

Sample: PBMCs. The source is a woman between 18 and 29 years old in good health. Both conserved end residues are part of each CDR3. The D gene is left open where the match is weak. A clone size is listed for some rows: how often the clone was seen (once, few, many), or a class if it is expanded.

>TRBD2|NA|TRBJ2-7|TRBV4-1
CASSPDEGTSNYEQYF
TGCGCCAGCAGCCCCGACGAGGGGACTAGTAACTACGAGCAGTACTTC
>TRBD2|NA|TRBJ2-2|TRBV12-3/TRBV12-4
CASSLGPAGGFTGELFF
TGTGCCAGCAGTTTGGGTCCAGCGGGGGGTTTCACCGGGGAGCTGTTTTTT
>NA|NA|TRBJ1-5|TRBV7-2
CASSLAAWEPQHF
TGTGCCAGCAGCTTAGCGGCGTGGGAGCCCCAGCATTTT
>NA|NA|TRBJ2-1|TRBV3-1
CASSQEKVYGSYNEQFF
TGTGCCAGCAGCCAAGAGAAGGTGTACGGGTCCTACAATGAGCAGTTCTTC
>NA|few|TRBJ2-7|TRBV4-1
CASSPPLPPYEQYF
TGCGCCAGCAGCCCCCCCCTGCCCCCCTACGAGCAGTACTTC
>NA|NA|TRBJ1-2|TRBV4-3
CASSQDVGVGMYGYTF
TGCGCCAGCAGCCAAGATGTGGGGGTGGGGATGTATGGCTACACCTTC
>TRBD1|many|TRBJ2-7|TRBV7-2
CASSPSRTGQYEQYF
TGTGCCAGCAGCCCATCCCGCACGGGACAGTACGAGCAGTACTTC
>TRBD1|few|TRBJ2-1|TRBV28
CASSSIGDRVYNEQFF
TGTGCCAGCAGTTCTATCGGGGACAGGGTTTACAATGAGCAGTTCTTC
>TRBD2|few|TRBJ2-5|TRBV9
CASSVYTSGKETQYF
TGTGCCAGCAGCGTATATACTAGCGGGAAAGAGACCCAGTACTTC
>NA|NA|TRBJ2-7|TRBV5-1
CASSLNQDQSYEQYF
TGCGCCAGCAGCTTGAATCAAGATCAGTCATACGAGCAGTACTTC
>TRBD2|NA|TRBJ2-1|TRBV20-1
CSAGNPGTSGNEQFF
TGCAGTGCTGGGAATCCCGGGACTAGCGGCAATGAGCAGTTCTTC
>NA|NA|TRBJ2-1|TRBV28
CASRLRQNRNEQFF
TGTGCCAGCAGACTCAGACAGAATCGGAATGAGCAGTTCTTC
>TRBD2|few|TRBJ2-1|TRBV30
CAWSGIGLAGSSYNEQFF
TGTGCCTGGAGTGGAATCGGACTAGCGGGAAGCTCCTACAATGAGCAGTTCTTC
>TRBD2|NA|TRBJ2-7|TRBV4-1
CASSPVSGTSGTPYEQYF
TGCGCCAGCAGCCCCGTTTCGGGGACTAGCGGGACTCCCTACGAGCAGTACTTC
>NA|many|TRBJ1-1|TRBV6-1
CASRYTEAFF
TGTGCCAGCAGATACACTGAAGCTTTCTTT
>NA|NA|TRBJ2-7|TRBV7-9
CASSDDDRDGEQYF
TGTGCCAGCAGCGACGACGACCGGGACGGCGAGCAGTACTTC
>NA|few|TRBJ2-2|TRBV12-3/TRBV12-4
CASSSGIMNTGELFF
TGTGCCAGCAGTTCAGGGATAATGAACACCGGGGAGCTGTTTTTT
>NA|few|TRBJ1-1|TRBV29-1
CSVNQGGNTEAFF
TGCAGCGTAAATCAGGGAGGGAACACTGAAGCTTTCTTT
>TRBD1|many|TRBJ2-7|TRBV11-1
CASSTPGQGRGEQYF
TGTGCCAGCAGCACTCCGGGACAGGGGAGAGGCGAGCAGTACTTC
>NA|many|TRBJ2-7|TRBV5-5
CASSLEGRKGDEQYF
TGTGCCAGCAGCTTGGAGGGACGGAAAGGCGACGAGCAGTACTTC
>TRBD1|NA|TRBJ2-7|TRBV29-1
CSVQNYPRQGIRYEQYF
TGCAGCGTTCAGAATTACCCCCGACAGGGGATCAGGTACGAGCAGTACTTC
>TRBD1|many|TRBJ2-2|TRBV27
CASSLDEGAGGELFF
TGTGCCAGCAGTTTAGACGAGGGGGCAGGCGGGGAGCTGTTTTTT
>NA|many|TRBJ2-7|TRBV20-1
CSARDSTYEQYF
TGCAGTGCTAGGGACAGCACCTACGAGCAGTACTTC
>NA|NA|TRBJ2-3|TRBV11-2
CASSLSLREDTQYF
TGTGCCAGCAGCTTGTCGCTCCGGGAGGATACGCAGTATTTT
>TRBD1|NA|TRBJ1-2|TRBV5-1
CASSLEGTGGHYGYTF
TGCGCCAGCAGCTTGGAAGGGACAGGGGGCCACTATGGCTACACCTTC
>TRBD2|NA|TRBJ2-5|TRBV5-1
CASSRNRLAGGETQYF
TGCGCCAGCAGCCGAAACCGACTAGCGGGGGGGGAGACCCAGTACTTC
>NA|NA|TRBJ2-7|TRBV5-1
CASSLLTTSLPEQYF
TGCGCCAGCAGCTTGTTAACAACTAGCCTCCCCGAGCAGTACTTC
>TRBD1|NA|TRBJ1-4|TRBV27
CASSPGTGFEKLFF
TGTGCCAGCAGTCCGGGGACAGGGTTTGAAAAACTGTTTTTT
>NA|many|TRBJ2-5|TRBV5-1
CASSLEGETQYF
TGCGCCAGCAGCTTGGAGGGGGAGACCCAGTACTTC
>NA|many|TRBJ2-1|TRBV14
CASSQVGSEQFF
TGTGCCAGCAGCCAAGTCGGGTCTGAGCAGTTCTTC
>TRBD2|many|TRBJ2-5|TRBV20-1
CSARETSGRARETQYF
TGCAGTGCTAGAGAGACTAGCGGGAGGGCTAGGGAGACCCAGTACTTC
>NA|many|TRBJ2-3|TRBV6-1
CASSRGQSTDTQYF
TGTGCCAGCAGCCGTGGACAGAGCACAGATACGCAGTATTTT
>NA|few|TRBJ2-1|TRBV20-1
CSARPVGGATYNEQFF
TGCAGTGCTAGACCAGTGGGCGGGGCCACCTACAATGAGCAGTTCTTC